This T cell receptor beta chain was sequenced during a study of cytomegalovirus exposure and HLA in healthy donors. Study as a whole: The early release's HLA-typed donors yielded 78 million or so unique TCRs. Overall study results and limits: A few chains linked to CMV were shown in vitro to be specific for CMV antigens. Later on, an analysis showed TCR association rates differing by HLA locus, with DRB1 the most and HLA-C the fewest.

The primer mix had 60 Vbeta and 13 Jbeta primers. Sequenced by immunoSEQ multiplex PCR; TCRdb stores in-frame clones only, minus some. The data contain 150,000 to 200,000 clones, roughly 80% of them singletons. A word on this clone: Its target is not known.

Trimming stripped 4 bases from V and 0 bases from J, with 12 bases between. Germline V gives CDR1 SGHAT, CDR2 FQNNGV. The length of the CDR3 is 15 residues. The sequence came from a woman aged 45 to 65 in good health and CMV-seropositive. Sequencing was performed on PBMCs. The chain combines TRBV11-2 with TRBJ1-2; a possible D gene is TRBD1 (6 bases). The DNA for the CDR3 is TGTGCCAGCAGCTCCGGACAGCTTCCTAACTATGGCTACACCTTC. Its translation is CASSSGQLPNYGYTF. Variable domain in full (rest from reference TRBV11-2 and TRBJ1-2): EAGVAQSPRYKIIEKRQSVAFWCNPISGHATLYWYQQILGQGPKLLIQFQNNGVVDDSQLPKDRFSAERLKGVDSTLKIQPAKLEDSAVYLCASSSGQLPNYGYTFGSGTRLTVV.